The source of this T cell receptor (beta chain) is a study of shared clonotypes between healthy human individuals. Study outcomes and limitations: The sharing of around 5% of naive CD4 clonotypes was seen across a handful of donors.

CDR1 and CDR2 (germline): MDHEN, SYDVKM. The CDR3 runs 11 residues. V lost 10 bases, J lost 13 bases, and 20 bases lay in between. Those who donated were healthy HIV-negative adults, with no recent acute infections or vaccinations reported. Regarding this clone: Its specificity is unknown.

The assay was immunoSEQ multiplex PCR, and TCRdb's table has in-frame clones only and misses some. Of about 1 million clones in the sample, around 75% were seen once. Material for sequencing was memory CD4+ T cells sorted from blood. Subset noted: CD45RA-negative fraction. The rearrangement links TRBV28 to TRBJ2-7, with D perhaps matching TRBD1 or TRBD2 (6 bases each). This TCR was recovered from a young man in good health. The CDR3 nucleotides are TGTGCCATAGGGGGGCTCGGAAACCAATACTTC. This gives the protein CAIGGLGNQYF. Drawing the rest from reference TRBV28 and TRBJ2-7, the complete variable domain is DVKVTQSSRYLVKRTGEKVFLECVQDMDHENMFWYRQDPGLGLRLIYFSYDVKMKEKGDIPEGYSVSREKKERFSLILESASTNQTSMYLCAIGGLGNQYFGPGTRLTVT.